The present TCR beta chain was sequenced within a study of beta chain features in type 1 diabetes. Study observations and caveats: When cDNA is sequenced, cells with high TCR expression could be over-represented. People with Type 1 diabetes carried modestly yet significantly shorter TCRB CDR3s in all four CD4+ subsets.

Investigators reverse transcribed all isolated RNA, so they sequenced expressed TCRB transcripts. Libraries were prepared by immunoSEQ multiplex PCR; TCRdb keeps only in-frame clonotypes and omits some of them. The sample yields approximately 170,000 clones, less than 10% seen once. CDR3 length equals 13 residues. Germline CDR1 is GTSNPN and CDR2 is SVGIG (reference sequence). With 5 bases removed from V and 2 bases from J, the gap between germline ends came to 13 bases. This clone was seen only a few times. No antigen is known for it. The rearrangement links TRBV30 to TRBJ2-7; maybe TRBD2 (5 bases). The TCR was taken from a man aged 18 to 29 with type 1 diabetes. Sequenced input: central memory CD4+ T cells from blood. CDR3 coding DNA: TGTGCCTGGTCGTCCGGGATCACCTACGAGCAGTACTTC. Its translation is CAWSSGITYEQYF. Combining the CDR3 with reference TRBV30 and TRBJ2-7 gives the whole variable domain SQTIHQWPATLVQPVGSPLSLECTVEGTSNPNLYWYRQAAGRGLQLLFYSVGIGQISSEVPQNLSASRPQDRQFILSSKKLLLSDSGFYLCAWSSGITYEQYFGPGTRLTVT.